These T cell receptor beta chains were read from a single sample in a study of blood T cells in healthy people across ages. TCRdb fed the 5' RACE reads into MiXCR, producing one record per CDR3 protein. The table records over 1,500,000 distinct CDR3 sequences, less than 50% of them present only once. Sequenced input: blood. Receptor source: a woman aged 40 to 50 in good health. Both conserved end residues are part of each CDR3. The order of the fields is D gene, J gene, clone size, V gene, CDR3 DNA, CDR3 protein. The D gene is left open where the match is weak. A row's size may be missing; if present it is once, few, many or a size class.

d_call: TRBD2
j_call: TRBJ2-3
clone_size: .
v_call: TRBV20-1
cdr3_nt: TGCAGTGCTAGAGTCGGATCCGGGGGGGGCCCGCAGTATTTT
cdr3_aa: CSARVGSGGGPQYF

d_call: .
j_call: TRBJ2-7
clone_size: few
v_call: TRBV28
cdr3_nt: TGTGCCAGCAGTTTTTTTAATAGCGGCTACGAGCAGTACTTC
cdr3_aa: CASSFFNSGYEQYF

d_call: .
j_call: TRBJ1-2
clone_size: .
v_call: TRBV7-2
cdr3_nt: TGTGCCAGCAGCTTCACAGGCAGCAGCTATGGCTACACCTTC
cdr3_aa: CASSFTGSSYGYTF

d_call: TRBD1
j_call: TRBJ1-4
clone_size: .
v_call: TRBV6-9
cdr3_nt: TGTGCCAGCAGTTGTGTTCGTGGGACAGGGGACGAAAAACTGTTTTTT
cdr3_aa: CASSCVRGTGDEKLFF

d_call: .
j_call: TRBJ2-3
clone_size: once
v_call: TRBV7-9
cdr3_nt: TGTGCCAGCAGCCCGCCCGGAGATGCTAGTACGCAGTATTTT
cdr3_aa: CASSPPGDASTQYF

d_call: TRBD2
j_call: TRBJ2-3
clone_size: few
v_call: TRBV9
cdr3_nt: TGTGCCAGCAGCGCGCCTAGCGGGGCCAGCACAGATACGCAGTATTTT
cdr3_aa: CASSAPSGASTDTQYF

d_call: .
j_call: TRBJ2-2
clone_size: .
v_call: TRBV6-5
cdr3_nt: TGTGCCAGCAGGGGACTGTACACCGGGGAGCTGTTTTTT
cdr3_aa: CASRGLYTGELFF

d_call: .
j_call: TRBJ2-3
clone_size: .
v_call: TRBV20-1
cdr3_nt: TGCAGTGCTAGAGACAGGGGACAACGACCAGATACGCAGTATTTT
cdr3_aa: CSARDRGQRPDTQYF

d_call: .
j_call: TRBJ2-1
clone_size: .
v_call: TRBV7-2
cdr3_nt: TGTGCCAGCAGCTTATATCAAGGGGCCTATCCCCTCAATGAGCAGTTCTTC
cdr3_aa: CASSLYQGAYPLNEQFF

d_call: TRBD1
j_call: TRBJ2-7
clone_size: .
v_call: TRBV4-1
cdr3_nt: TGCACCAGCAGCCCATACCGACAGGGTGCTTCCTACGAGCAGTACTTC
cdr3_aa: CTSSPYRQGASYEQYF

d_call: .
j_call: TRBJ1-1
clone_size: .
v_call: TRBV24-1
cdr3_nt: TGTGCCACCAGGCAGACAGGCGCGAACACTGAAGCTTTCTTT
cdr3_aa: CATRQTGANTEAFF

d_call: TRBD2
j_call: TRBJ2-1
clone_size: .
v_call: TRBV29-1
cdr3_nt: TGCAGCCACCTTTCCAAAAGACTAGCGGGGGGTGGAGTTAATGAGCAGTTCTTC
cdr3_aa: CSHLSKRLAGGGVNEQFF

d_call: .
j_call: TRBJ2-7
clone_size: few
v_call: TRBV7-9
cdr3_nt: TGTGCCAGCAGCGGAACTTCGACTGACTCCTACGAGCAGTACTTC
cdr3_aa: CASSGTSTDSYEQYF

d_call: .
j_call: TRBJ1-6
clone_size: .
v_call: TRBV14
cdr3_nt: TGTGCCAGCAGCCAAGTAAACACTGGAGACGTACCCCTCCACTTT
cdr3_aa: CASSQVNTGDVPLHF

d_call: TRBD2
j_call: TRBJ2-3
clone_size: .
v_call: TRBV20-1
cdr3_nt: TGCAGTGCTAGAGAGTTAACTAGCGGCCCCACAGATACGCAGTATTTT
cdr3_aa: CSARELTSGPTDTQYF

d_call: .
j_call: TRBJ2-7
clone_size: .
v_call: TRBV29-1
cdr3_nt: TGCAGCGTTAGGGGGGGACTTTCCTACGAGCAGTACTTC
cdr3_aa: CSVRGGLSYEQYF